The subject of this entry is one T cell receptor beta chain. As yet, its antigen is unknown. These data originate in a study of siplizumab effects on memory and regulatory T cells. Produced via immunoSEQ multiplex PCR; TCRdb's table is partial and in-frame only. The sample lists over 45,000 clones, around 98% occurring once. The study's findings and limits: In controls, roughly 27% of mappable alloreactive CD4+ clones were Treg-derived on average, versus 68.8% with siplizumab.

The CDR3 contains 15 residues. Germline loops: CDR1 SEHNR, CDR2 FQNEAQ (reference sequence). Unmatched junction bases numbered 5, after V lost 5 bases and J lost 0 bases. Sequenced sample: naive CD8+ T cells sorted from blood. The TCR comes from a human donor in good health. The rearrangement joins TRBV7-9 to TRBJ2-7, with 9 bases fitting TRBD2. CDR3 sequence: CASSRGREGSYEQYF. In nucleotides, the CDR3 is TGTGCCAGCAGCCGGGGGCGGGAGGGCTCCTACGAGCAGTACTTC.